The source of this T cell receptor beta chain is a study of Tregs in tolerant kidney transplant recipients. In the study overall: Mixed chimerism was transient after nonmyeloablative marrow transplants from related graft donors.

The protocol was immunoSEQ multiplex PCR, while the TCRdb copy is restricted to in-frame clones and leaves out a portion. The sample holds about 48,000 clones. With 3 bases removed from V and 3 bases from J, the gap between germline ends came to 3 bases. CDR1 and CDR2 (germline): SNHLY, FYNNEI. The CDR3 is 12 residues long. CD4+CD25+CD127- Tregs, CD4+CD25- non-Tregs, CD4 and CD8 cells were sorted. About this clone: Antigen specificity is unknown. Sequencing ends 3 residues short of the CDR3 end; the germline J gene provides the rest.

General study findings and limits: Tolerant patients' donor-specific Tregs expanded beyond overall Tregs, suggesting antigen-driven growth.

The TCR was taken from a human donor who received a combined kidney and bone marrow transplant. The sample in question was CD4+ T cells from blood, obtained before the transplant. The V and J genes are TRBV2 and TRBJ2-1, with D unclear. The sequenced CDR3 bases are TGTGCCAGCAGTGACCTCTACAATGAG. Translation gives CASSDLYNE. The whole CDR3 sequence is CASSDLYNEQFF.